A selection of T cell receptor beta chains follows, all from one sample in a study of T cells in Graves' hyperthyroidism and ophthalmopathy. From the multiplex PCR reads, TCRdb called clonotypes with MiXCR, one entry per CDR3 protein. In the table there are roughly 500,000 distinct CDR3 sequences, 46% of which are singletons. Sequencing used peripheral blood or thyroid tissue (not recorded which). Receptors were obtained from an adult woman with Graves' disease, either hyperthyroidism or ophthalmopathy (not recorded which). Each CDR3 is given with its conserved first and last residue. Fields, in order: D gene, V gene, clone size, J gene, CDR3 protein, CDR3 DNA. D genes are given only for firm matches. Clone size appears in some rows only: once, few, many, or a class for an expanded clone.

>NA|TRBV6-6|many|TRBJ1-4
CASSTTVNEKLFF
TGTGCCAGCAGCACTACCGTTAATGAAAAACTGTTTTTT
>TRBD1|TRBV20-1|many|TRBJ2-5
CSASPGQGLQETQYF
TGCAGTGCTTCTCCCGGACAGGGCTTACAAGAGACCCAGTACTTC
>NA|TRBV5-5|NA|TRBJ2-5
CASSSGAGVQETQYF
TGTGCCAGCAGCTCGGGGGCGGGGGTCCAAGAGACCCAGTACTTC
>NA|TRBV6-5|NA|TRBJ1-5
CASSYSSPGNQPQHF
TGTGCCAGCAGTTACTCTTCGCCGGGCAATCAGCCCCAGCATTTT
>NA|TRBV9|many|TRBJ1-6
CTSSVGAGATGRNSPLHF
TGTACCAGCAGCGTAGGCGCCGGAGCGACAGGCCGGAATTCACCCCTCCACTTT
>NA|TRBV19|many|TRBJ1-1
CASSLPWTGLMGAFF
TGTGCCAGTAGCCTTCCTTGGACCGGTCTGATGGGAGCTTTCTTT
>NA|TRBV25-1|few|TRBJ1-5
CASSDPGKDSNQPQHF
TGTGCCAGCAGTGATCCGGGGAAGGATAGCAATCAGCCCCAGCATTTT
>NA|TRBV7-8|many|TRBJ2-6
CASSFVGAANVLTF
TGTGCCAGCAGCTTTGTGGGGGCCGCCAACGTCCTGACTTTC
>NA|TRBV5-6|few|TRBJ2-3
CASSPNPSTDTQYF
TGTGCCAGCAGCCCCAATCCAAGCACAGATACGCAGTATTTT
>TRBD2|TRBV12-3/TRBV12-4|many|TRBJ2-7
CASSFGGRAYEQYF
TGTGCCAGCAGTTTTGGCGGGAGGGCCTACGAGCAGTACTTC
>NA|TRBV5-1|many|TRBJ1-2
CASRPTTVTGANYGYTF
TGCGCCAGCAGACCCACTACCGTCACAGGAGCTAACTATGGCTACACCTTC
>TRBD2|TRBV14|once|TRBJ2-5
CASSQKGLGGASGIYVGETQYF
TGTGCCAGCAGCCAGAAGGGACTGGGAGGGGCTAGCGGGATCTATGTCGGGGAGACCCAGTACTTC
>NA|TRBV20-1|once|TRBJ2-5
CSADGAQVTETQYF
TGCAGTGCTGACGGGGCTCAGGTAACGGAGACCCAGTACTTC
>NA|TRBV10-3|many|TRBJ2-7
CAISDLAGFSYEQYF
TGTGCCATCAGTGATTTGGCGGGGTTCTCCTACGAGCAGTACTTC
>NA|TRBV19|NA|TRBJ2-7
CASKKGDEQYF
TGTGCCAGTAAAAAGGGAGACGAGCAGTACTTC
>TRBD2|TRBV29-1|many|TRBJ2-2
CSVGPLAGGIGTGELFF
TGCAGCGTTGGTCCCCTAGCGGGAGGTATCGGCACCGGGGAGCTGTTTTTT
>TRBD1|TRBV5-1|many|TRBJ1-2
CASSGQVLDGYTF
TGCGCCAGCAGCGGACAGGTGCTCGATGGCTACACCTTC
>NA|TRBV7-9|once|TRBJ1-2
CASSPDSKYGYTF
TGTGCCAGCAGCCCGGACAGCAAATATGGCTACACCTTC
>NA|TRBV20-1|NA|TRBJ2-7
CSGGATYFEQYF
TGCAGCGGTGGTGCCACTTATTTCGAGCAGTACTTC
>TRBD1|TRBV10-2|NA|TRBJ2-5
CASSVPGQGVTQYF
TGCGCCAGCAGCGTCCCGGGACAGGGGGTGACCCAGTACTTC
>TRBD1|TRBV2|few|TRBJ2-5
CASSEGTAFQETQYF
TGTGCCAGCAGTGAGGGGACAGCCTTCCAAGAGACCCAGTACTTC
>TRBD1|TRBV10-3|NA|TRBJ1-6
CAIANRGVNSPLHF
TGTGCCATTGCCAACAGGGGAGTAAATTCACCCCTCCACTTT
>NA|TRBV12-3/TRBV12-4|NA|TRBJ2-5
CASSLAPTSPEAQYF
TGTGCCAGCAGCTTAGCTCCAACTAGCCCCGAGGCCCAGTACTTC
>NA|TRBV11-1|NA|TRBJ2-2
CASSLGGANTGELSW
TGTGCCAGCAGCTTAGGGGGTGCGAACACCGGGGAGCTGTCTTGG
>TRBD2|TRBV10-3|NA|TRBJ2-4
CAISESSGVTWAKNIQYF
TGTGCCATCAGTGAGTCTAGCGGGGTAACGTGGGCCAAAAACATTCAGTACTTC